This T cell receptor (beta chain) was identified during a study of blood T cells in healthy people across ages. Trimming cost V 5 bases and J 5 bases; bases outside gene matches: 9. The CDR3 consists of 16 residues. With a J-beta primer mix and a sample-barcoded 5' primer, a second PCR ran about 7 to 12 cycles. A single record per CDR3 protein comes from TCRdb applying MiXCR to the 5' RACE reads. The sample includes approximately 780,000 distinct CDR3 sequences, roughly 24% of them seen just once. Researchers isolated at least 7 million PBMCs per sample. These data were also reused for a study on T cells of mothers and their children. As that study records: Both sample barcodes and 2-4 random nucleotides came from the M1S primer of the second PCR. Related mother-child pairs showed slightly, non-significantly higher overlap than unrelated pairs.

This clonotype was sampled from a boy between 10 and 17 years old in good health. The chain combines TRBV12-3 or TRBV12-4 with TRBJ2-5; 12 bases map to TRBD2. Sequenced material: blood. The CDR3 region has the DNA TGTGCCAGCAGTCCCAGGGCTAGCGGGGGGGAGGAGACCCAGTACTTC. Translation: CASSPRASGGEETQYF.